The clone carrying this T cell receptor (beta chain) was recorded many times. Its antigen is still unknown. Trimming stripped 4 bases from V and 5 bases from J, with 14 bases between. Germline lookup yields CDR1 LGHNA and CDR2 YSLEER. The CDR3 runs 15 residues. This sample is part of a study of T cell responses to AZD1222 COVID-19 vaccine. Study-wide points: Two AZD1222 administrations were followed by greater Spike-specific TCR breadth and depth. At study baseline, merely over 5 AZD1222 recipients were seropositive. Females made up more of the donors, who were largely white British, and clonal diversity may have come out too low.

Some clones are missing from TCRdb's copy, which holds only in-frame ones; the method was immunoSEQ multiplex PCR. The table records about 140,000 clones, approximately 90% of them present only once. This sample comprised peripheral blood, obtained 28 days after the second AZD1222 dose. V gene TRBV4-3 combines with J gene TRBJ2-2; tentatively, D is TRBD2 (7 bases). This TCR came from an adult who received the AZD1222 COVID-19 vaccine. This CDR3 reads CASSPGGQWTGELFF. For the CDR3, the DNA is TGCGCCAGCAGCCCCGGGGGGCAATGGACCGGGGAGCTGTTTTTT.